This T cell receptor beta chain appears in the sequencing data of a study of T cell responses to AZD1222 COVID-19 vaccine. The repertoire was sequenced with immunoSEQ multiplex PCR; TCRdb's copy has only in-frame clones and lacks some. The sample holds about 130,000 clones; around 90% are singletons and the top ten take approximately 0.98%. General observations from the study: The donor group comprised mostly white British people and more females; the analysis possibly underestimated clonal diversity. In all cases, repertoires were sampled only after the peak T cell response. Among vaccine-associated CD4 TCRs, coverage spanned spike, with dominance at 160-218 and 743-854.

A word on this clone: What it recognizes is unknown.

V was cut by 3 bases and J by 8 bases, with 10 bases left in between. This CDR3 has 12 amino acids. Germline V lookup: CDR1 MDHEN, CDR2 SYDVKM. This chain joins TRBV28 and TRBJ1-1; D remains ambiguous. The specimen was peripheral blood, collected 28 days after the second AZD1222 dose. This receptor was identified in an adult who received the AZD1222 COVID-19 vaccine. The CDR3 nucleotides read TGTGCCAGCAGTTTTTCCCCCGACGAAGCTTTCTTT. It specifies CASSFSPDEAFF.